This TCR beta chain was identified during a study of cytomegalovirus exposure and HLA in healthy donors. Both 60 Vbeta primers and 13 Jbeta primers went into the PCR. The data were produced by immunoSEQ multiplex PCR, yet TCRdb's version contains in-frame clones alone and is incomplete. There are about 74,000 clones in the sample, with 7.5% to 8% held by the top ten. The V gene's germline CDR1 is MNHNY and CDR2 SVGAGI (reference sequence). V gave up 5 bases and J gave up 1 base, with 8 bases separating them. The CDR3 runs 13 residues. Remarks on this clone: No antigen is known for it. The same CDR3 arises from other DNA sequences in this sample as well.

Everyone who donated was a healthy bone marrow donor. Findings and limits, study-wide: Prior analysis indicated that the majority of TCR beta V segments exhibited productivity approximately 90% or approximately 30% of the time. A later analysis linked around 17,000 TCR beta sequences to HLA alleles at 0.05 false discovery rate.

The J gene is TRBJ1-1, the V gene TRBV6-6; D possibly corresponds to TRBD1 (5 bases). Material for sequencing was PBMCs. This TCR was sampled from a female donor in good health and CMV-seropositive. This CDR3 is CASSPQGNTEAFF. The DNA for the CDR3 is TGTGCCAGCAGTCCCCAGGGGAACACTGAAGCTTTCTTT.